Listed here is a single T cell receptor beta chain. The sample belongs to a study of blood T cell repertoires in COVID-19. Study at large: Samples of COVID-19 (acute and convalescent) were obtained from the United States, Italy and Spain. Sources were T cells, B-cell-depleted T cells, or PBMCs; the material itself was cDNA or gDNA.

As processed by the authors: Estimates of nucleated cell counts were drawn from the amplification of reference gene primers. Sequenced by immunoSEQ multiplex PCR; TCRdb stores in-frame clones only, minus some. V and J calls and clone size are given by that table; D and trimming were obtained from the DNA. The sample lists about 270,000 clones, roughly 89% occurring once. V lost 2 bases to trimming and J lost 5 bases, with 21 bases between them. The CDR3 spans 17 residues. From germline, CDR1 is ENHRY and CDR2 SYGVKD. This receptor was obtained from a man in his fifties with acute or convalescent COVID-19. The chain combines TRBV10-3 with TRBJ1-1; D possibly corresponds to TRBD1 (6 bases). Sequenced material: peripheral blood. As DNA, the CDR3 is TGTGCCATCAGTGAGAAACAGGGTACTCCAGGGGATACTGAAGCTTTCTTT. This gives the protein CAISEKQGTPGDTEAFF.